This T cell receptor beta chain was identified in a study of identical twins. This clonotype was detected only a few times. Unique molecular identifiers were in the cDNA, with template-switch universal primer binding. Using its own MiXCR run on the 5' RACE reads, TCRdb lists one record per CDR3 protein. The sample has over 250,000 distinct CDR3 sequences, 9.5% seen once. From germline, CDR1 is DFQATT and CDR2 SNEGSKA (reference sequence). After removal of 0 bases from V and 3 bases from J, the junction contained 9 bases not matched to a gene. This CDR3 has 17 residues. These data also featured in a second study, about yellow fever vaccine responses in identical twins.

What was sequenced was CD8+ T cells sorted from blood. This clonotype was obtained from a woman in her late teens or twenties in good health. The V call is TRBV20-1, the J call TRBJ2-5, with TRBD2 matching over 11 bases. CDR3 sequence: CSARDVLTSGGEETQYF. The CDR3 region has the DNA TGCAGTGCTAGAGATGTTCTAACTAGCGGGGGAGAAGAGACCCAGTACTTC.